Listed below are T cell receptor beta chains from one sample, sequenced in a study of T cells after yellow fever vaccination. TCRdb analysed the 5' RACE reads with MiXCR anew, one entry per CDR3 protein. The sample has fewer than 350,000 distinct CDR3 sequences; around 4% are singletons. The source material was PBMCs, sampled on the day of the yellow fever booster vaccination. Receptors originate from a man aged 18 to 35 who received the YFV17D yellow fever vaccine. Each CDR3 is given with its conserved first and last residue. D genes are given only for firm matches. Only part of the rows carry a size: once, few, many, or a class if the clone is expanded.

>TRBV5-6|many|TRBJ2-3|13|-
TGTGCCAGCAGCTTGCAGGGAGGAAATACGCAGTATTTT
CASSLQGGNTQYF
>TRBV10-2|many|TRBJ2-7|12|TRBD1
TGCGCCAGCACGTACAGGGGGTACGAGCAGTACTTC
CASTYRGYEQYF
>TRBV19|few|TRBJ1-2|16|TRBD1
TGTGCCAGTAATTCGGACAGGTCTTTTGGGACTTATGGCTACACCTTC
CASNSDRSFGTYGYTF
>TRBV7-9|many|TRBJ2-7|13|-
TGTGCCAGCACCGGGACTGCATCCTACGAGCAGTACTTC
CASTGTASYEQYF
>TRBV4-2|-|TRBJ2-5|13|TRBD1
TGTGCCAGCAGACAGGGGGCATCAGGTGCCCAGTACTTC
CASRQGASGAQYF
>TRBV29-1|many|TRBJ2-5|12|-
TGCAGCGTTTCTCCGACAGGAGAGACCCAGTACTTC
CSVSPTGETQYF
>TRBV6-5|many|TRBJ1-1|14|-
TGTGCCAGCACCCCGGGTGGCCGAGACACTGAAGCTTTCTTT
CASTPGGRDTEAFF
>TRBV6-5|few|TRBJ2-5|13|-
TGTGCCAGCAGTTATGGACCGGACGGTACCCAGTACTTC
CASSYGPDGTQYF
>TRBV5-1|many|TRBJ2-2|15|-
TGCGCCAGCAGCGATAGCGGTTCGAACACCGGGGAGCTGTTTTTT
CASSDSGSNTGELFF
>TRBV20-1|many|TRBJ1-2|14|-
TGCAGTGCTAGAGTTCATGAACTTGAACATGGCTACACCTTC
CSARVHELEHGYTF
>TRBV2|few|TRBJ1-1|13|-
TGTGCCAGCAGTGCTGTCGTGGCCACTGAAGCTTTCTTT
CASSAVVATEAFF
>TRBV6-2/TRBV6-3|many|TRBJ1-6|14|TRBD1
TGTGCCAGCAGGACAGGGGGCTTCCGGTCACCCCTCCACTTT
CASRTGGFRSPLHF
>TRBV20-1|many|TRBJ1-2|16|TRBD1
TGCAGTGCTAGAGATCTCGGACAGGCGCTGAAAGGTGGCTACACCTTC
CSARDLGQALKGGYTF
>TRBV28|-|TRBJ2-2|15|-
TGTGCCAGCCTATCCCGGCGGGGTAACACCGGGGAGCTGTTTTTT
CASLSRRGNTGELFF
>TRBV7-8|many|TRBJ2-1|11|-
TGTGCCAGCAGCGCGCGAGGGGAGCAGTTCTTC
CASSARGEQFF
>TRBV12-3/TRBV12-4|-|TRBJ1-6|16|-
TGTGCCAGCAGTTCACCAGGGAGCCCTGGGGGTTCACCCCTCCACTTT
CASSSPGSPGGSPLHF
>TRBV5-1|many|TRBJ2-1|12|-
TGCGCCAGCAGCTTGTCCCGACACCTACCCCATTTC
CASSLSRHLPHF
>TRBV20-1|-|TRBJ2-1|16|-
TGCAGTGCTAGAGATCAAGGGACTTCCTCCTACAATGAGCAGTTCTTC
CSARDQGTSSYNEQFF
>TRBV7-9|-|TRBJ1-6|15|-
TGTGCCAGCAGCTTTGAGTACAGCGATAATTCACCCCTCCACTTT
CASSFEYSDNSPLHF
>TRBV6-5|-|TRBJ2-3|15|-
TGTGCCAGCAGTTTCCGGACAGATCTCACAGATACGCAGTATTTT
CASSFRTDLTDTQYF
>TRBV5-1|many|TRBJ1-5|13|-
TGCGCCAGCAGCTGGGACTACAATCAGCCCCAGCATTTT
CASSWDYNQPQHF
>TRBV20-1|few|TRBJ1-5|12|-
TGCAGTGCTAAGACAGGATACCAGCCCCAGCATTTT
CSAKTGYQPQHF
>TRBV5-4|-|TRBJ2-1|15|TRBD2
TGTGCCAGCAGCGTGACTAGCGGGGCATACAATGAGCAGTTCTTC
CASSVTSGAYNEQFF
>TRBV7-3|few|TRBJ2-7|13|-
TGTGCCAGCAGCTTAGGATCGGGCTACGAGCAGTACTTC
CASSLGSGYEQYF
>TRBV6-4|many|TRBJ2-1|20|TRBD2
TGTGCCAGCAGTGTCCGACCTACTGGACTAGCGGGGGGCCCCTACAATGAGCAGTTCTTC
CASSVRPTGLAGGPYNEQFF
>TRBV4-3|-|TRBJ1-2|13|-
TGCGCCAGCAGCCAAGATCGGTATGGTGGCTACACCTTC
CASSQDRYGGYTF
>TRBV12-3/TRBV12-4|many|TRBJ2-7|14|-
TGTGCCAGCAGTACACCTCGGGAAGTTAACGAGCAGTACTTC
CASSTPREVNEQYF
>TRBV4-3|many|TRBJ2-2|17|-
TGCGCCAGCAGCCAGACCGTGGGACCCGTTGGAACCGGGGAGCTGTTTTTT
CASSQTVGPVGTGELFF
>TRBV7-9|many|TRBJ1-1|12|TRBD1
TGTGCCAGCAGCCGGCAGGGGGCCGAAGCTTTCTTT
CASSRQGAEAFF
>TRBV7-8|few|TRBJ2-5|14|-
TGTGCCAGCAGCTTAGTTCTGGGGTCGGAGACCCAGTACTTC
CASSLVLGSETQYF
>TRBV6-1|many|TRBJ1-5|11|-
TGTGCCAGCAGTGACTCAAAGCCCCAGCATTTT
CASSDSKPQHF
>TRBV5-1|-|TRBJ2-3|16|-
TGCGCCAGCAGCTTGCAAGCGGCTAGTAGCACAGATACGCAGTATTTT
CASSLQAASSTDTQYF
>TRBV6-5|-|TRBJ2-7|13|-
TGTGCCAGCAGCCGTTCCCCGGACTACGAGCAGTACTTC
CASSRSPDYEQYF
>TRBV20-1|few|TRBJ2-3|13|-
TGCAGTGCACCCGGTATGGGTACAGATACGCAGTATTTT
CSAPGMGTDTQYF
>TRBV20-1|-|TRBJ2-2|15|TRBD2
TGCAGTGCTAGATTAGCGGGGGACTCGGGAGGGGAGCTGTTTTTT
CSARLAGDSGGELFF
>TRBV5-1|many|TRBJ2-5|12|-
TGCGCCAGCAGCACGACCGGGGAGACCCAGTACTTC
CASSTTGETQYF
>TRBV4-3|-|TRBJ2-1|16|-
TGCGCCAGCAGCCAAGATACCTGGGTGGGGTACAATGAGCAGTTCTTC
CASSQDTWVGYNEQFF
>TRBV5-5|many|TRBJ2-2|15|TRBD2
TGTGCCAGCAGTCGTGGGACTAGCGTTTTGGGGGAGCTGTTTTTT
CASSRGTSVLGELFF
>TRBV5-1|many|TRBJ2-5|15|TRBD2
TGCGCCAGCAGCCTGGGACTAGCGAGACAAGAGACCCAGTACTTC
CASSLGLARQETQYF
>TRBV4-3|many|TRBJ2-3|17|TRBD2
TGCGCCAGCAGCCAAGATACCCTAGCGGGGGGTGGGGATACGCAGTATTTT
CASSQDTLAGGGDTQYF
>TRBV25-1|many|TRBJ2-1|14|-
TGTGCCAGCACCCCAGGGCTTATTGACGATGAGCAGTTCTTC
CASTPGLIDDEQFF
>TRBV27|-|TRBJ1-5|12|-
TGTGCCAGCGGGGATCGGGGACAGCCCCAGCATTTT
CASGDRGQPQHF